Listed here is a single T cell receptor (beta chain). What it binds is unknown. The data belong to a study of radiotherapy plus CTLA-4 blockade in lung cancer. Study context: Of the patients, about 19% showed objective responses and roughly 34% attained disease control.

It was focal radiation plus CTLA-4 blockade with ipilimumab that patients with chemo-refractory metastatic non-small-cell lung cancer received. The CDR3 consists of 14 residues. Trimming at V came to 3 bases and at J to 9 bases, leaving 10 bases not matched to a gene. Germline V gene lookup returns CDR1 SEHNR and CDR2 FQNEAQ (reference sequence). Study-wide points: Radiotherapy with ipilimumab was followed by blood expansion of tumor-derived clones. Interferon-beta and early blood T cell clone dynamics reportedly predicted response best.

Some clones are missing from TCRdb's copy, which holds only in-frame ones; the method was immunoSEQ multiplex PCR. The sample lists some 74,000 clones; over 65% were seen once. This clonotype was obtained from a human donor with non-small cell lung cancer who had a complete response to radiotherapy plus ipilimumab. The chain combines TRBV7-9 with TRBJ2-5; 7 bases are a match to TRBD1. The sample was peripheral blood, taken from a patient treated with radiotherapy plus ipilimumab. CDR3 DNA sequence: TGTGCCAGCAGCTTTAGGACAGGCCGGGCGGCCCAGTACTTC. Its translation: CASSFRTGRAAQYF.